This T cell receptor (beta chain) was obtained from a study of blood T cell repertoires in COVID-19 (dated by TCRdb to the early 2020s). Turning to the overall study: Samples covering the acute and convalescent phases of COVID-19 were provided by collaborators in the United States, Italy and Spain. The dataset comprised deeply sampled blood TCRbeta repertoires from subjects exposed to, actively infected with, or recovered from COVID-19. A de-identified subject ID, COVID-19 status, age in years and sex were almost always included in the sample metadata. A freely available public database, intended as a resource for researchers studying the immune response to SARS-CoV-2, is where the repertoires were released. Samples came from the ongoing ImmuneRACE study (first 160 participants) plus 1,254 subjects from 6 global collaborators. Where HLA class I and class II types were available, the types were taken from metadata supplied by the sample provider, not from assay-based typing. The prospective study material was composed of cDNA or gDNA derived from T cells, B-cell-depleted T cells, or PBMCs.

Whole blood was collected in K2EDTA tubes by collaborating institutions according to the institutions' own protocols. Collaborator samples were shipped for TCRbeta analysis as frozen whole blood, isolated PBMCs, or DNA extracted from either sample type. According to the germline V gene, CDR1 reads SNHLY and CDR2 reads FYNNEI. V loses 4 bases at its end and J loses 5 bases; junction bases beyond the gene matches: 8. The CDR3 spans 14 residues, from the cysteine through the phenylalanine. Only the CDR3 DNA stays, 42 bases, in frame from base 1. As regards this clone: It has no known antigen specificity. No per-base quality is available; no much larger clone lies one base away.

Results the study describes overall, beyond this receptor: The quantity of clinical and demographic metadata differed by source and by participant and was supplied without curation.

TCRbeta CDR3 regions were amplified from genomic DNA using the immunoSEQ Assay, a bias-controlled multiplex PCR. The study's own analysis went as follows. Nucleated cell counts per sample were estimated from amplification of reference gene primers within the assay. To quantify the absolute abundance of each unique TCRbeta CDR3 rearrangement, sequence reads were collapsed and filtered. For each sample, productive Simpson clonality was calculated by taking the square root of Simpson's diversity index across productive rearrangements. TCRdb re-hosts the immuneACCESS table, in-frame sequences only. Its copies lack some clones; in the studies checked, an unresolved V gene accounts for under half of them, and the cause for the rest is not known. Clone size and the V and J calls come from that table; the DNA yielded D and trimming. This sample has some 260,000 clones in its table, and about 80% of those were observed once. Roughly 4.9% of the sample lies in the top ten.

The sequence came from a woman aged 80 or over with active or convalescent COVID-19. What was sequenced was peripheral blood. The chain couples TRBV2 to TRBJ2-7; the central 7 bases match TRBD1. The CDR3 in this case is CASSGLTGYNEQYF. The DNA is TGTGCCAGCAGTGGACTGACAGGGTACAACGAGCAGTACTTC.